This T cell receptor beta chain was profiled in a study of OX40 agonist ivuxolimab in advanced cancers. In the study overall: Under the entry rules, prior anti-PD-1, anti-PD-L1 or anti-CTLA-4 therapy was allowed, and around 36% had some. Study-level results: Expanded clones were, on average, more numerous in CD8+ T cells than in CD4+. Among some nonresponders, normalized T-cell clonal expansion was also low. Near-lowest levels of clonal expansion characterized partial responders at 0.1-3.0 mg/kg.

Measured with immunoSEQ multiplex PCR; TCRdb has only the in-frame clones, and not every one. Here the sample spans tens of thousands of clones, more than 65% being singletons. Notes on this clone: Its antigen is unknown.

The sequence was collected from an adult with an advanced solid tumor such as melanoma, head and neck, liver or kidney cancer. Sequencing used CD4+ or CD8+ T cells sorted from blood, obtained in a trial of the OX40 agonist ivuxolimab.

CDR3 DNA sequence: TGTGCCAGCAGCTCGAACAGGGATGGCTACACCTTC. Protein product: CASSSNRDGYTF. The genes are TRBV7-2 and TRBJ1-2; D is possibly TRBD1 (6 bases). The CDR3 sequence is 12 residues long. Germline V gene sequence: CDR1 SGHTA, CDR2 FQGNSA. The germline V and J ends were trimmed by 4 bases and 6 bases, with 9 bases remaining between them.